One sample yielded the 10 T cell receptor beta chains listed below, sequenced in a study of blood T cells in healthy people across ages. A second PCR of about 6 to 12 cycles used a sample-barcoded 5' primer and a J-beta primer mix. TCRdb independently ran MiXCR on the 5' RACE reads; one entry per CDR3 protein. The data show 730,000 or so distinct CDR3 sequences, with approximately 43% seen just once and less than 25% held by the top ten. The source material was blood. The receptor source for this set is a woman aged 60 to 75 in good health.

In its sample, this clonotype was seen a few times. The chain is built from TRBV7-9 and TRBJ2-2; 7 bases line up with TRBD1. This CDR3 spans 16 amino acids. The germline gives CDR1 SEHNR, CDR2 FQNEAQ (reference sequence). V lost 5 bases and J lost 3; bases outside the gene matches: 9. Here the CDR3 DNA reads TGTGCCAGCAGCCCCCTTACAGGGGTGGACACCGGGGAGCTGTTTTTT. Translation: CASSPLTGVDTGELFF. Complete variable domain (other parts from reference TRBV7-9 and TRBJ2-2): DTGVSQNPRHKITKRGQNVTFRCDPISEHNRLYWYRQTLGQGPEFLTYFQNEAQLEKSRLLSDRFSAERPKGSFSTLEIQRTEQGDSAMYLCASSPLTGVDTGELFFGEGSRLTVL.

The CDR3 reads CATSPRGWVSGTPTDTQYF. The CDR3 coding sequence is TGTGCCACCAGCCCCCGGGGTTGGGTGAGCGGGACTCCCACAGATACGCAGTATTTT. The J gene is TRBJ2-3, the V gene TRBV15; 7 bases match TRBD2. The V segment lost 5 bases and the J segment 2 bases; nucleotides outside the gene matches: 19. The CDR3 is 19 amino acids. Looked up from germline, CDR1 is LNHNV and CDR2 is YYDKDF (reference sequence). Complete variable domain (other parts from reference TRBV15 and TRBJ2-3): DAMVIQNPRYQVTQFGKPVTLSCSQTLNHNVMYWYQQKSSQAPKLLFHYYDKDFNNEADTPDNFQSRRPNTSFCFLDIRSPGLGDTAMYLCATSPRGWVSGTPTDTQYFGPGTRLTVL.

CDR3 sequence reads: CASSYSSSSYNSPLHF. The CDR3, as DNA: TGTGCCAGCAGTTACTCGTCGTCATCATATAATTCACCCCTCCACTTT. The chain couples TRBV6-5 to TRBJ1-6, with D unresolved. The CDR3 spans 16 residues. CDR1 and CDR2 from the germline V gene are MNHEY and SVGAGI. V was shortened by 0 bases and J by 4 bases, with 10 bases between the two germline ends.

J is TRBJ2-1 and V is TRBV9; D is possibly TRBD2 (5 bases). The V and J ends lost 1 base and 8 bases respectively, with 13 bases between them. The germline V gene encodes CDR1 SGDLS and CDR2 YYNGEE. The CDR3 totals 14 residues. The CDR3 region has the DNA TGTGCCAGCAGCGTACTAGCCCTTGTCGATGAGCAGTTCTTC. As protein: CASSVLALVDEQFF. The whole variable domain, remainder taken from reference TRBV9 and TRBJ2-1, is DSGVTQTPKHLITATGQRVTLRCSPRSGDLSVYWYQQSLDQGLQFLIQYYNGEERAKGNILERFSAQQFPDLHSELNLSSLELGDSALYFCASSVLALVDEQFFGPGTRLTVL.

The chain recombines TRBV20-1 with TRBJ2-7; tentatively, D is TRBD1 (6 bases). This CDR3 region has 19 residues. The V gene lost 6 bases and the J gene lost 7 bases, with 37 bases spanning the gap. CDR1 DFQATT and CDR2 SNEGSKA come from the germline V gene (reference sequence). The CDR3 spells CSARKRDMSTPTHRTEQYF. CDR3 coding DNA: TGCAGTGCCCGTAAGAGGGACATGAGTACTCCTACCCATAGGACGGAGCAGTACTTC.

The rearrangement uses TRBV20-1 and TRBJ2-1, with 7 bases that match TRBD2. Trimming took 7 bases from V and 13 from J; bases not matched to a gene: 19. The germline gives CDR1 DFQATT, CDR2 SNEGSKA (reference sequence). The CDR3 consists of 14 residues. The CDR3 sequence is CSVPGLGPRETQFF. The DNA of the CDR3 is TGCAGTGTCCCTGGACTAGGTCCCAGAGAGACCCAGTTCTTC.

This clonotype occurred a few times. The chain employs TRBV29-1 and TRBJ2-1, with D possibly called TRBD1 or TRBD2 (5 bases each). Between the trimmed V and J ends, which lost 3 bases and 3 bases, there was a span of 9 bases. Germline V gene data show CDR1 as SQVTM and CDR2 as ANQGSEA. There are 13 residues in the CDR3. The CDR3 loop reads CSVEGTVYNEQFF. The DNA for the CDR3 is TGCAGCGTTGAGGGGACGGTCTACAATGAGCAGTTCTTC.

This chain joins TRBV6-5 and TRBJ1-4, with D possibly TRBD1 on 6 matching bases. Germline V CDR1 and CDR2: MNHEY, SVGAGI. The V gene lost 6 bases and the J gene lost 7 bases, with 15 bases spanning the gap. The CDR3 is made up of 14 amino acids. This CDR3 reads CASRSGQLSEKLFF. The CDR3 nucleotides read TGTGCCAGCAGGTCCGGACAGTTAAGTGAAAAACTGTTTTTT.

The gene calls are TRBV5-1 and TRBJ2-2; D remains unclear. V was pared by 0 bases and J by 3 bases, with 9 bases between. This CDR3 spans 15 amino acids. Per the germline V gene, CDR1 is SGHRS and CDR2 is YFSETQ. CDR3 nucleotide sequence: TGCGCCAGCAGCTTGGCCAGAGTCGACACCGGGGAGCTGTTTTTT. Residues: CASSLARVDTGELFF.

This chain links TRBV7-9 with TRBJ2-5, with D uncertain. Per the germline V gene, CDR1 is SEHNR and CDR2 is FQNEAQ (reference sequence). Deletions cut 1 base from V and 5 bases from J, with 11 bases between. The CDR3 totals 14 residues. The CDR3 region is CASSLGTGFETQYF. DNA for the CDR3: TGTGCCAGCAGCTTAGGTACCGGGTTTGAGACCCAGTACTTC.